This T cell receptor beta chain was sequenced in a study of control samples from healthy donors and cancer patients. Assay: immunoSEQ multiplex PCR; the TCRdb copy retains only in-frame clones and omits some. The sample consists of under 85,000 clones, 65% to 90% of them appearing once. This clone was seen only a few times. This sequence originates from a man in his sixties with head and neck cancer. The sample was PBMCs.

The CDR3 nucleotides are TGTGCCAGCAGCTCAGGGGGGCCTCTCTATGGCTACACCTTC. The encoded protein is CASSSGGPLYGYTF. This sequence joins TRBV7-9 and TRBJ1-2; 7 positions agree with TRBD1. The V gene's germline CDR1 is SEHNR and CDR2 FQNEAQ (reference sequence). Unmatched junction bases numbered 6, after V lost 4 bases and J lost 4 bases. The CDR3 extends over 14 amino acids.